This TCR beta chain derives from a study of CD8+ T cells in alopecia areata. Trimming removed 5 bases at V and 1 base at J, with 4 bases between. Germline lookup yields CDR1 MDHEN and CDR2 SYDVKM. The CDR3 contains 12 residues. This clone was counted a single time. Antigen unknown. Treatment here: oral pan-JAK inhibitor, 5-10 mg twice daily. General study findings and limits: Tofacitinib significantly lowered scalp clonality and expanded CD8+ clones among the top 100. Since there was just one nonresponder, nobody can yet say how baseline CD8+ expansion ties to response. Persistence during tofacitinib was seen for many expanded lesional clones in scalp and blood.

Reverse transcription of extracted RNA yielded cDNA, which provided the sequencing template. Produced via immunoSEQ multiplex PCR; TCRdb's table is partial and in-frame only. The sample holds some 42,000 clones, 80% to 95% seen once. The sequences come from CD8+ T cells sorted from blood, collected at week 24, from a patient treated with tofacitinib. This sequence originates from a human donor with alopecia areata. The chain carries TRBV28 and TRBJ2-3; D uncertain. The CDR3 protein is CASSMGTDTQYF. The CDR3 nucleotides read TGTGCCAGCAGTATGGGCACAGATACGCAGTATTTT.